This T cell receptor beta chain comes out of a study of chemoradiotherapy in HPV16-positive cancers. The study, taken as a whole, reports: Only a couple of HPV16-positive patients supplied the functional HPV-specificity definition. In HPV16-positive patients, HPV-responsive T-cell expansion tracked better recurrence-free survival. During treatment, candidate HPV-specific clones and E7-related motifs expanded in tumor.

Repertoires were sampled repeatedly during chemoradiotherapy. TCRdb keeps only in-frame clones here, not all; method: immunoSEQ multiplex PCR. The repertoire has about 9,000 clones, 60% to 80% of them found once; the top ten carry 8.5%. Concerning this clone itself: What it binds is not known.

This sequence was found in a human donor with HPV-associated anogenital cancer. The sample was taken from a patient who underwent chemoradiotherapy.

The CDR3 nucleotides are TGTGCCTGGAAGAACACCGCGTGGACCGGGGAGCTGTTTTTT. This translates into CAWKNTAWTGELFF. The V gene is TRBV30, the J gene TRBJ2-2; the D is unclear. The ends were cut back, 4 bases at V and 5 bases at J, with 14 bases in the middle. The CDR3 covers 14 residues. Germline lookup yields CDR1 GTSNPN and CDR2 SVGIG (reference sequence).